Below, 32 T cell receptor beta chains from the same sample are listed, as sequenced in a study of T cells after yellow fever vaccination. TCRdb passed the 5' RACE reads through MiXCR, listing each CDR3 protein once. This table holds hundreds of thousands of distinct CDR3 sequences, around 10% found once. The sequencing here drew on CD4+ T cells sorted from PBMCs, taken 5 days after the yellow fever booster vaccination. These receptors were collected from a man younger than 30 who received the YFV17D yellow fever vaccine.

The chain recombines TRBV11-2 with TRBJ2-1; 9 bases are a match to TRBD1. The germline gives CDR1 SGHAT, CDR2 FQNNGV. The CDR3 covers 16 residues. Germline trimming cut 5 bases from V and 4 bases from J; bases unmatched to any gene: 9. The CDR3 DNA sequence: TGTGCCAGCAGCCCACGACAGGGGGGCGATTACAATGAGCAGTTCTTC. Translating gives CASSPRQGGDYNEQFF.

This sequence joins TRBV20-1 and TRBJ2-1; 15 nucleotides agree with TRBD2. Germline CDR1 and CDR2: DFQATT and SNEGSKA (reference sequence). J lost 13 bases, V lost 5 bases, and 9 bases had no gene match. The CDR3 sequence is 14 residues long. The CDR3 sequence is CSAGTGLAGGIQFF. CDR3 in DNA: TGCAGTGCTGGAACGGGACTAGCGGGGGGCATCCAGTTCTTC.

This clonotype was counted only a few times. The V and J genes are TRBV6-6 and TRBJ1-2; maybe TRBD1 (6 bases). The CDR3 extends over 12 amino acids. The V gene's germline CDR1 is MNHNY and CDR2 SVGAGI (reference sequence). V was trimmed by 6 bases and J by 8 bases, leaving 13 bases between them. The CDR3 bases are TGTGCCAGCAGAGACTCAGGGGACGGCTACACCTTC. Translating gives CASRDSGDGYTF.

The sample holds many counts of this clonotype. CDR3 sequence: CASSVTYSNQPQHF. The CDR3 region has the DNA TGTGCCAGCAGCGTGACTTATAGCAATCAGCCCCAGCATTTT. This chain links TRBV7-6 with TRBJ1-5; D is unclear. The germline CDR1 and CDR2 sequences are SGHVS and FNYEAQ. Trimming stripped 5 bases from V and 0 bases from J, with 8 bases between. CDR3 length: 14 amino acids.

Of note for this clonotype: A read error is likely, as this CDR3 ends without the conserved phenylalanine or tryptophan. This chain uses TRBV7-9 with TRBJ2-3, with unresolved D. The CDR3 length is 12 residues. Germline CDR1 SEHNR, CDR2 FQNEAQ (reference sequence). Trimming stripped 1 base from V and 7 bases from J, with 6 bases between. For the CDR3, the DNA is TGTGCCAGCAGCTTAGATCTGAATACGCAGTATCTT. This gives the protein CASSLDLNTQYL.

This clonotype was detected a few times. Here the CDR3 reads CASSVGAGVHEQYF. The CDR3 coding sequence is TGTGCCAGCAGCGTAGGTGCAGGGGTCCACGAGCAGTACTTC. The chain carries TRBV9 and TRBJ2-7, with TRBD1 as a possible D gene (6 bases). Germline V CDR1 and CDR2: SGDLS, YYNGEE. The CDR3 totals 14 residues. V was pared by 0 bases and J by 5 bases, with 12 bases between.

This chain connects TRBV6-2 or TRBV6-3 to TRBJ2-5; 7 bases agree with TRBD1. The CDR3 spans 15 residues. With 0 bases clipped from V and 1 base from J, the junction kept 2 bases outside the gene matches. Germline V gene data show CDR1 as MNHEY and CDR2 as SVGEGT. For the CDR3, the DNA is TGTGCCAGCAGTTACTCCACAGGGGTCCAAGAGACCCAGTACTTC. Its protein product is CASSYSTGVQETQYF.

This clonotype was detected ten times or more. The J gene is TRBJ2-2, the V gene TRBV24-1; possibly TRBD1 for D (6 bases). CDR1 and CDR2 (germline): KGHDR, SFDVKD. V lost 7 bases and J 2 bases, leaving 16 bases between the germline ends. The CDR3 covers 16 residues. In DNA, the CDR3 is TGTGCCACCAGCCGGGACATACCAATCAACACCGGGGAGCTGTTTTTT. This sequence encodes CATSRDIPINTGELFF.

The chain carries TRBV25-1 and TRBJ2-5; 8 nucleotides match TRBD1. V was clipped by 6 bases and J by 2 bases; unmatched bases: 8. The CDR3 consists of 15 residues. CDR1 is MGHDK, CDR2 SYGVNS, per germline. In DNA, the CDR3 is TGTGCCAGCAGCGGATGGAACAGGGGGCAAGAGACCCAGTACTTC. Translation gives CASSGWNRGQETQYF.

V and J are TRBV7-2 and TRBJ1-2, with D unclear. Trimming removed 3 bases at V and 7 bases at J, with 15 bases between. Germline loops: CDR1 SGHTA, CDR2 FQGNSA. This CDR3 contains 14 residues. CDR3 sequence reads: CASSFYSQFGGYTF. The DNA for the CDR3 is TGTGCCAGCAGCTTTTACTCGCAGTTTGGTGGCTACACCTTC.

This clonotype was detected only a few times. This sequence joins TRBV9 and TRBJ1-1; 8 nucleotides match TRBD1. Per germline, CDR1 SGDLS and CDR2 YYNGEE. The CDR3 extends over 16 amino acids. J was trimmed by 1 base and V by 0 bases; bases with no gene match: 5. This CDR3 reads CASSVATGTGNTEAFF. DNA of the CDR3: TGTGCCAGCAGCGTAGCTACTGGGACAGGGAACACTGAAGCTTTCTTT. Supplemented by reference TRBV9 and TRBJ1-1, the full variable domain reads DSGVTQTPKHLITATGQRVTLRCSPRSGDLSVYWYQQSLDQGLQFLIQYYNGEERAKGNILERFSAQQFPDLHSELNLSSLELGDSALYFCASSVATGTGNTEAFFGQGTRLTVV.

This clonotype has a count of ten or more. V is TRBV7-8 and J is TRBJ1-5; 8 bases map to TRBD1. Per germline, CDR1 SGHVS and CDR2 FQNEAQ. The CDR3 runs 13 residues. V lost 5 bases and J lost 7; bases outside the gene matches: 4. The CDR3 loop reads CASSEQGGQPQHF. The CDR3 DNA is TGTGCCAGCAGCGAACAGGGGGGGCAGCCCCAGCATTTT.

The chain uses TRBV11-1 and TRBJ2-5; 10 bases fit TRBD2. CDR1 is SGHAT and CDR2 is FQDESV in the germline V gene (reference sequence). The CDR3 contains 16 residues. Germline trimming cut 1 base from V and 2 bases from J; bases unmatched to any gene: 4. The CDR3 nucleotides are TGTGCCAGCAGCTTAGACGGAGCGGGGGGGCAAGAGACCCAGTACTTC. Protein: CASSLDGAGGQETQYF.

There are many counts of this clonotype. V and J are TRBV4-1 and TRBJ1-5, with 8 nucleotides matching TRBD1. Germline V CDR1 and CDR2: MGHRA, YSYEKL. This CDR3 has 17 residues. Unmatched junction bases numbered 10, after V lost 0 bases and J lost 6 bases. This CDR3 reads CASSQDWSRGRGQPQHF. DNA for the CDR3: TGCGCCAGCAGCCAAGATTGGTCCAGGGGGCGAGGTCAGCCCCAGCATTTT.

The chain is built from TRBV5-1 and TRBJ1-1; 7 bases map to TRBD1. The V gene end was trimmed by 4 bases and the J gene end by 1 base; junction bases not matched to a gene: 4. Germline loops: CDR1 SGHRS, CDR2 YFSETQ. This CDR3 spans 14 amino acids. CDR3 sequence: CASSQTGTNTEAFF. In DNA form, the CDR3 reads TGCGCCAGCAGCCAGACAGGGACGAACACTGAAGCTTTCTTT.

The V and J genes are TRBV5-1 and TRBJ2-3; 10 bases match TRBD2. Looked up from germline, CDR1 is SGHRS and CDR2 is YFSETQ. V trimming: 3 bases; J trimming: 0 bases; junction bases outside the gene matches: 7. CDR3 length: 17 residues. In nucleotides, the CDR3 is TGCGCCAGCAGCTCCTCCGAACTAGCGGGGAGCACAGATACGCAGTATTTT. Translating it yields CASSSSELAGSTDTQYF.

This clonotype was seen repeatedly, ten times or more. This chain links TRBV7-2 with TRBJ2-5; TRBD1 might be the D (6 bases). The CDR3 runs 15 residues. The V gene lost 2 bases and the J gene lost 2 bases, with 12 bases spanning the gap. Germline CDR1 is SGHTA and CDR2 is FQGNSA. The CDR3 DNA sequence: TGTGCCAGCAGCTTATCGCGGACAGTTCAAGAGACCCAGTACTTC. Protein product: CASSLSRTVQETQYF.

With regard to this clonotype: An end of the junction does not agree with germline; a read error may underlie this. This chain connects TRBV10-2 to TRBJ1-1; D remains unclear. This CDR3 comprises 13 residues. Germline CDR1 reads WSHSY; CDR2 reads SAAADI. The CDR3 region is CPSRGRANTEAFF. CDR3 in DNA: TGCCCCAGTCGCGGGCGGGCAAACACTGAAGCTTTCTTT.

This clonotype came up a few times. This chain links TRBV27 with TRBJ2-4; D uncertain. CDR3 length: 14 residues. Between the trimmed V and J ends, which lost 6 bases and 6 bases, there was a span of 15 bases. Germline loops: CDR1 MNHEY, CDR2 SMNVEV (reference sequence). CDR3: CASRHSDDLNIQYF. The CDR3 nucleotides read TGTGCCAGCAGACATTCTGACGACCTAAACATTCAGTACTTC.

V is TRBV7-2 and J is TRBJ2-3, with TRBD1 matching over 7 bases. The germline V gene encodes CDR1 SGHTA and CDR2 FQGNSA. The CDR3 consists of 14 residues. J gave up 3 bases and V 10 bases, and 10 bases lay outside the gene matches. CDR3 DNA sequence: TGTGCCACACAGAACAGGGGCATGACAGATACGCAGTATTTT. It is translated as CATQNRGMTDTQYF.

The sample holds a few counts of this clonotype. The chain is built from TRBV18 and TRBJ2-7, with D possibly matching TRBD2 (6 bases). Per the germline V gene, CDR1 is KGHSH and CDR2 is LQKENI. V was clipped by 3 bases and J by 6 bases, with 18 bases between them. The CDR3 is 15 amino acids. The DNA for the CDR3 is TGTGCCAGCTCACCCCGTGTCGGAGGGTTAGTCGAGCAGTACTTC. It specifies CASSPRVGGLVEQYF.

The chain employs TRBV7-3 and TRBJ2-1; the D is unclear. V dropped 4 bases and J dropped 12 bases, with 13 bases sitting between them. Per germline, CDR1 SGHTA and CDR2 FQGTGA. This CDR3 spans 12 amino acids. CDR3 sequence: CASSYPQGPQFF. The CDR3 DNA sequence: TGTGCCAGCAGCTACCCCCAAGGGCCGCAGTTCTTC.

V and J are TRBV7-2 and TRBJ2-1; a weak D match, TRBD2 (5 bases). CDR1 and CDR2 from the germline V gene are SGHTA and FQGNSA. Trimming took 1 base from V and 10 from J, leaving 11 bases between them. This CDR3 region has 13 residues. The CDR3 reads CASSLGETREQFF. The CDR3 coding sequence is TGTGCCAGCAGCTTAGGGGAGACACGGGAGCAGTTCTTC.

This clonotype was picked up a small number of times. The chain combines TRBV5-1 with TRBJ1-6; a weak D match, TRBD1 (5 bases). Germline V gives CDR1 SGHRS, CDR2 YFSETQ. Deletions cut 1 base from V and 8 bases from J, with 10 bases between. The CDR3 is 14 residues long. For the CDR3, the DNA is TGCGCCAGCAGCTTGACAGGAATCGATTCACCCCTCCACTTT. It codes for CASSLTGIDSPLHF.

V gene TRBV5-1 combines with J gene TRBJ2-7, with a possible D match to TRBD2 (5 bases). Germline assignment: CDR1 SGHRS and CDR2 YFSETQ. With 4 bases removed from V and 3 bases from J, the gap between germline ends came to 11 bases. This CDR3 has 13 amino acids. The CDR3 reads CASSDPGYYEQYF. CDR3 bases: TGCGCCAGCAGCGACCCGGGGTACTACGAGCAGTACTTC.

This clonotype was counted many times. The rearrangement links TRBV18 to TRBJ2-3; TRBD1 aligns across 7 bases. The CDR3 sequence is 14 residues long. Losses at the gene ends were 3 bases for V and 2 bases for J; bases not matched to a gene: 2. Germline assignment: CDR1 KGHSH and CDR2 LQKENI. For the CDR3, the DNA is TGTGCCAGCTCACCCGGGACAGCCACAGATACGCAGTATTTT. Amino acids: CASSPGTATDTQYF. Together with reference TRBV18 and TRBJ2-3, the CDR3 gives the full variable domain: NAGVMQNPRHLVRRRGQEARLRCSPMKGHSHVYWYRQLPEEGLKFMVYLQKENIIDESGMPKERFSAEFPKEGPSILRIQQVVRGDSAAYFCASSPGTATDTQYFGPGTRLTVL.

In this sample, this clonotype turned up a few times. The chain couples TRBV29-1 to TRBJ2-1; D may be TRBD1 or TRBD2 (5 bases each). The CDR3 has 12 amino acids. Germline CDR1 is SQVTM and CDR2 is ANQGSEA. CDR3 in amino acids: CAGGGDYNEQFF. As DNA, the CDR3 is TGCGCCGGTGGGGGAGACTACAATGAGCAGTTCTTC.

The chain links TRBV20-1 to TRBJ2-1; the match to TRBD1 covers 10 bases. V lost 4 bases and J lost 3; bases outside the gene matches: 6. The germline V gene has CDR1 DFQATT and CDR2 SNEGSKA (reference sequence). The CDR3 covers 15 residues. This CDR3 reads CSAKTGTGVYNEQFF. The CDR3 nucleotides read TGCAGTGCTAAAACCGGGACAGGGGTCTACAATGAGCAGTTCTTC.

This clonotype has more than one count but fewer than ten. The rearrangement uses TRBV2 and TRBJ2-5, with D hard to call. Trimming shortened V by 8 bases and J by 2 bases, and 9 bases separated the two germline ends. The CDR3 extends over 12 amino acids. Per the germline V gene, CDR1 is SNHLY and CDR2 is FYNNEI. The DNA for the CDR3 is TGTGCCAGCTCGCAACTGCAAGAGACCCAGTACTTC. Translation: CASSQLQETQYF.

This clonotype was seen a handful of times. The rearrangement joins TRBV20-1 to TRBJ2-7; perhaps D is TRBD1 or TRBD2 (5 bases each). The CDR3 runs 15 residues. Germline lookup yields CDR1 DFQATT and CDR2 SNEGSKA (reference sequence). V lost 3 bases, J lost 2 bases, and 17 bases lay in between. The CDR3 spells CSASRTGTGTYEQYF. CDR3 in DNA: TGCAGTGCTAGCCGGACCGGGACGGGGACCTACGAGCAGTACTTC.

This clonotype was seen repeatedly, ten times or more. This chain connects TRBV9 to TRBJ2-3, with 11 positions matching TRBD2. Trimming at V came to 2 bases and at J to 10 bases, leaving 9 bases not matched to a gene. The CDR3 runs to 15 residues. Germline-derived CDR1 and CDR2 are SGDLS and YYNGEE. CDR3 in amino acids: CASSVALAGGESQYF. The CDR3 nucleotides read TGTGCCAGCAGCGTGGCGCTAGCGGGGGGAGAGTCGCAGTATTTT.

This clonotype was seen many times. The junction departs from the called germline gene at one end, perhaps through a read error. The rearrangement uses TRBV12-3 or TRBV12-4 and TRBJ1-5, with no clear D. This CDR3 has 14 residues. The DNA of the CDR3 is TGTGCCAGCAGCTTAGCGCTCAGTAATCAGCCCCAGCATTTT. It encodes CASSLALSNQPQHF.